A selection of T cell receptor beta chains follows, all from one sample in a study of cytomegalovirus exposure and HLA in healthy donors. Sequenced by immunoSEQ multiplex PCR; TCRdb stores in-frame clones only, minus some. The table records 150,000 or so clones, about four fifths of them present only once. Sequencing was done on a sample of PBMCs. The source of these receptors is a man younger than 35 in good health and CMV-seronegative. Both conserved end residues are part of each CDR3. The order of the fields is J gene, clone size, V gene, D gene, CDR3 protein, CDR3 DNA. D genes are given only for firm matches. The size field is filled for only some rows; it gives once, few, many or a size class.

j_gene: TRBJ1-1; abundance: .; v_gene: TRBV11-1; d_gene: TRBD1; CDR3aa: CASSLGGLGQGFEAFF; CDR3nt: TGTGCCAGCAGCTTAGGTGGTCTGGGACAGGGCTTTGAAGCTTTCTTT
j_gene: TRBJ1-6; abundance: once; v_gene: TRBV5-4; d_gene: .; CDR3aa: CASSGSQGRKNSPLHF; CDR3nt: TGTGCCAGCAGCGGCTCACAGGGACGCAAGAATTCACCCCTCCACTTT
j_gene: TRBJ2-1; abundance: once; v_gene: TRBV19; d_gene: .; CDR3aa: CASSIDQKGWVNEQFF; CDR3nt: TGTGCCAGTAGTATAGATCAGAAGGGGTGGGTCAATGAGCAGTTCTTC
j_gene: TRBJ1-6; abundance: .; v_gene: TRBV6-1; d_gene: TRBD1; CDR3aa: CASSEGDREGLSYNSPLHF; CDR3nt: TGTGCCAGCAGTGAAGGGGACAGGGAAGGCCTCTCCTATAATTCACCCCTCCACTTT
j_gene: TRBJ2-1; abundance: once; v_gene: TRBV7-6; d_gene: TRBD1; CDR3aa: CASSLGRDRGRNEQFF; CDR3nt: TGTGCCAGCAGCTTAGGCAGGGACAGGGGGCGGAATGAGCAGTTCTTC
j_gene: TRBJ2-1; abundance: .; v_gene: TRBV6-1; d_gene: TRBD2; CDR3aa: CASSARGLAGGPGNEQFF; CDR3nt: TGTGCCAGCAGTGCCCGGGGACTAGCGGGGGGGCCGGGCAATGAGCAGTTCTTC
j_gene: TRBJ1-4; abundance: .; v_gene: TRBV7-2; d_gene: TRBD1; CDR3aa: CASSLLGQPNEKLFF; CDR3nt: TGTGCCAGCAGCTTGCTGGGACAGCCAAATGAAAAACTGTTTTTT
j_gene: TRBJ1-2; abundance: .; v_gene: TRBV5-1; d_gene: TRBD1; CDR3aa: CASSLGDSPNYGYTF; CDR3nt: TGCGCCAGCAGCTTGGGGGACAGTCCGAACTATGGCTACACCTTC
j_gene: TRBJ1-2; abundance: .; v_gene: TRBV5-1; d_gene: TRBD1; CDR3aa: CASSLGTGVNGYTF; CDR3nt: TGCGCCAGCAGCCTAGGGACAGGGGTTAATGGCTACACCTTC
j_gene: TRBJ1-5; abundance: .; v_gene: TRBV19; d_gene: .; CDR3aa: CASSPTHNSNQPQHF; CDR3nt: TGTGCCAGTAGTCCGACTCATAATAGCAATCAGCCCCAGCATTTT
j_gene: TRBJ2-4; abundance: .; v_gene: TRBV28; d_gene: TRBD1; CDR3aa: CASSRPGTVENSQYF; CDR3nt: TGTGCCAGCAGTAGACCCGGGACAGTAGAAAACAGTCAGTACTTC
j_gene: TRBJ2-1; abundance: .; v_gene: TRBV29-1; d_gene: .; CDR3aa: CSVEDPTGRSYNEQFF; CDR3nt: TGCAGCGTTGAAGATCCCACAGGGAGATCCTACAATGAGCAGTTCTTC
j_gene: TRBJ1-6; abundance: few; v_gene: TRBV27; d_gene: TRBD1; CDR3aa: CASSWTGEGSYNSPLHF; CDR3nt: TGTGCCAGCAGCTGGACAGGGGAAGGCTCCTATAATTCACCCCTCCACTTT
j_gene: TRBJ1-4; abundance: .; v_gene: TRBV15; d_gene: .; CDR3aa: CATSRGQSNEKLFF; CDR3nt: TGTGCCACCAGCAGAGGACAGAGTAATGAAAAACTGTTTTTT
j_gene: TRBJ1-5; abundance: .; v_gene: TRBV5-8; d_gene: .; CDR3aa: CASSFGSNQPQHF; CDR3nt: TGTGCCAGCAGCTTCGGTAGCAATCAGCCCCAGCATTTT
j_gene: TRBJ2-5; abundance: .; v_gene: TRBV2; d_gene: TRBD1; CDR3aa: CASSWDRKETQYF; CDR3nt: TGTGCCAGCAGCTGGGACAGGAAAGAGACCCAGTACTTC
j_gene: TRBJ1-5; abundance: .; v_gene: TRBV7-9; d_gene: .; CDR3aa: CASSHGLAPQHF; CDR3nt: TGTGCCAGCAGCCATGGTTTGGCGCCCCAGCATTTT
j_gene: TRBJ1-5; abundance: .; v_gene: TRBV27; d_gene: TRBD1; CDR3aa: CASSFGTANQPQHF; CDR3nt: TGTGCCAGCAGTTTCGGGACAGCTAATCAGCCCCAGCATTTT
j_gene: TRBJ1-2; abundance: .; v_gene: TRBV7-2; d_gene: TRBD1; CDR3aa: CASSLWGQRSLGYTF; CDR3nt: TGTGCCAGCAGCTTGTGGGGACAGCGATCGCTAGGCTACACCTTC
j_gene: TRBJ1-5; abundance: few; v_gene: TRBV6-6; d_gene: .; CDR3aa: CASSYMGGGGNQPQHF; CDR3nt: TGTGCCAGCAGTTACATGGGTGGTGGAGGCAATCAGCCCCAGCATTTT
j_gene: TRBJ2-5; abundance: .; v_gene: TRBV28; d_gene: .; CDR3aa: CASRPQSRIETQYF; CDR3nt: TGTGCCAGCAGACCCCAGTCCCGTATAGAGACCCAGTACTTC
j_gene: TRBJ2-1; abundance: few; v_gene: TRBV6-5; d_gene: TRBD1; CDR3aa: CASSLGTGGINEQFF; CDR3nt: TGTGCCAGCAGCCTCGGGACAGGGGGCATCAATGAGCAGTTCTTC
j_gene: TRBJ2-6; abundance: .; v_gene: TRBV19; d_gene: TRBD2; CDR3aa: CASTSGAGANALTF; CDR3nt: TGTGCCAGTACTAGCGGGGCTGGGGCCAACGCCCTGACTTTC
j_gene: TRBJ1-1; abundance: .; v_gene: TRBV5-1; d_gene: TRBD1; CDR3aa: CASSLTGTGNTEAFF; CDR3nt: TGCGCCAGCAGCTTGACCGGGACAGGGAACACTGAAGCTTTCTTT